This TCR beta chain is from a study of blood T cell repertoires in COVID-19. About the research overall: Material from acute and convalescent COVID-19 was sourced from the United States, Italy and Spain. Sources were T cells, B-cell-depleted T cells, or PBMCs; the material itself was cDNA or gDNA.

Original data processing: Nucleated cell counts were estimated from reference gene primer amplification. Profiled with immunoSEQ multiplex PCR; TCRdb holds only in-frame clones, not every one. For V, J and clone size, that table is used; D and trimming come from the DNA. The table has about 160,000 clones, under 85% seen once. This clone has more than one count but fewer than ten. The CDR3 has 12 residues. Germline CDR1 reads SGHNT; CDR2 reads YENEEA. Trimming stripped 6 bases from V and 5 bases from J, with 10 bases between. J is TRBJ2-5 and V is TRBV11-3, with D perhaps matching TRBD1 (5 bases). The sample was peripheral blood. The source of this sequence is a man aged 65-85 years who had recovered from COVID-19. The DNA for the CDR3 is TGTGCCAGCAGTCGGCAGGGTGAGACCCAGTACTTC. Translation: CASSRQGETQYF.